This entry lists 27 T cell receptor beta chains sequenced from one sample in a study of blood T cell repertoires in COVID-19. TCRdb keeps only in-frame clones here, not all; method: immunoSEQ multiplex PCR. This table holds approximately 300,000 clones, around 90% found once. The sequenced sample was PBMCs or T cells enriched from blood (not recorded which). These receptors were obtained from a woman aged 25 to 45 who had recovered from COVID-19.

V is TRBV19 and J is TRBJ2-1; 11 bases are shared with TRBD2. The CDR3 contains 14 residues. Per the germline V gene, CDR1 is LNHDA and CDR2 is SQIVND (reference sequence). Unmatched junction bases numbered 2, after V lost 5 bases and J lost 5 bases. Here the CDR3 reads CASSLAGGHNEQFF. CDR3 coding DNA: TGTGCCAGTAGTCTAGCGGGGGGCCACAATGAGCAGTTCTTC.

The rearrangement joins TRBV5-1 to TRBJ1-6; the match to TRBD1 covers 10 bases. Germline assignment: CDR1 SGHRS and CDR2 YFSETQ. V lost 0 bases to trimming and J lost 14 bases; unmatched junction nucleotides: 5. The CDR3 runs to 14 residues. The CDR3 region is CASSLGDRGGSLHF. The CDR3 DNA reads as TGCGCCAGCAGCTTGGGGGACAGGGGAGGGTCCCTCCACTTT.

The chain links TRBV5-6 to TRBJ2-1; TRBD2 matches at 11 bases. This CDR3 is built from 16 residues. The ends lost 2 bases at V and 4 bases at J; junction bases unmatched: 5. Germline values: CDR1 SGHDT, CDR2 YYEEEE. Here the CDR3 DNA reads TGTGCCAGCAGCTTTAGCGGGAGGGCCTCTTACAATGAGCAGTTCTTC. Amino acids: CASSFSGRASYNEQFF.

The CDR3 sequence is CASSQAQGATPEAFF. The CDR3 region has the DNA TGCGCCAGCAGCCAAGCTCAGGGGGCGACTCCTGAAGCTTTCTTT. V gene TRBV4-1 combines with J gene TRBJ1-1, with 8 positions matching TRBD1. The CDR3 is 15 amino acids. The germline gives CDR1 MGHRA, CDR2 YSYEKL. The V and J ends lost 1 base and 6 bases, in that order; junction bases with no gene match: 7.

This clone was seen just once. The chain joins TRBV5-6 to TRBJ2-7; 7 bases align to TRBD2. Germline CDR1 reads SGHDT; CDR2 reads YYEEEE. The CDR3 totals 14 residues. The trim removed 2 bases at V and 4 bases at J, leaving 6 bases unmatched. The CDR3 region is CASSLGAGEYEQYF. The CDR3 nucleotides read TGTGCCAGCAGCTTAGGTGCGGGAGAGTACGAGCAGTACTTC.

The chain combines TRBV7-9 with TRBJ2-3, with D hard to call. CDR3 length: 15 amino acids. Germline lookup yields CDR1 SEHNR and CDR2 FQNEAQ (reference sequence). Trimming took off 0 bases at V and 1 base at J, with 8 bases between the two ends. CDR3: CASSLAAVGTDTQYF. The CDR3 DNA is TGTGCCAGCAGCTTAGCGGCAGTTGGCACAGATACGCAGTATTTT. Full variable domain (rest looked up from reference TRBV7-9 and TRBJ2-3): DTGVSQNPRHKITKRGQNVTFRCDPISEHNRLYWYRQTLGQGPEFLTYFQNEAQLEKSRLLSDRFSAERPKGSFSTLEIQRTEQGDSAMYLCASSLAAVGTDTQYFGPGTRLTVL.

The rearrangement links TRBV18 to TRBJ1-1; D is ambiguous. There are 16 residues in the CDR3. Trimming removed 4 bases from V and 5 bases from J, with 20 bases in between. CDR1 is KGHSH and CDR2 is LQKENI in the germline V gene. Written as DNA, the CDR3 is TGTGCCAGCTCACTGGGAGGCCTGTTTGAAGTGACTGAAGCTTTCTTT. Translation: CASSLGGLFEVTEAFF.

This sequence joins TRBV7-2 and TRBJ1-3; tentatively, D is TRBD1 (6 bases). Germline CDR1 reads SGHTA; CDR2 reads FQGNSA. This CDR3 is built from 14 residues. V lost 5 bases and J lost 4, with 12 bases in between. DNA of the CDR3: TGTGCCAGCAGCCCGCGGGGGGCGGGAAACACCATATATTTT. Protein sequence: CASSPRGAGNTIYF.

The CDR3 here is CASSPSLWLAGDRGELFF. In DNA form, the CDR3 reads TGTGCCAGCAGTCCCTCCTTGTGGCTAGCGGGGGACCGTGGGGAGCTGTTTTTT. The chain combines TRBV6-2 or TRBV6-3 with TRBJ2-2; TRBD2 aligns across 10 bases. V lost 5 bases, J lost 8 bases, and 17 bases stayed unmatched. This CDR3 has 18 amino acids. From germline, CDR1 is MNHEY and CDR2 SVGEGT.

This clone was seen once. The V and J genes are TRBV5-5 and TRBJ2-7; D perhaps matches TRBD1 (6 bases). Trimming stripped 4 bases from V and 6 bases from J, with 17 bases between. Germline V lookup: CDR1 SGHKS, CDR2 YYEKEE (reference sequence). CDR3 size: 14 residues. The CDR3, as DNA: TGTGCCAGCAGCCCCCTCCGAGGGGGTATCGAGCAGTACTTC. It codes for CASSPLRGGIEQYF.

The CDR3 loop reads CAWSRDTEAFF. The CDR3 coding sequence is TGTGCCTGGAGTCGGGACACTGAAGCTTTCTTT. The genes are TRBV30 and TRBJ1-1, with D unresolved. Trimming took off 2 bases at V and 3 bases at J, with 4 bases between the two ends. CDR3 size: 11 residues. Germline CDR1 and CDR2: GTSNPN and SVGIG (reference sequence). The full variable domain, in which reference TRBV30 and TRBJ1-1 provide the parts outside the CDR3, is SQTIHQWPATLVQPVGSPLSLECTVEGTSNPNLYWYRQAAGRGLQLLFYSVGIGQISSEVPQNLSASRPQDRQFILSSKKLLLSDSGFYLCAWSRDTEAFFGQGTRLTVV.

The chain uses TRBV2 and TRBJ2-6; 8 bases map to TRBD2. There are 18 residues in the CDR3. Germline lookup yields CDR1 SNHLY and CDR2 FYNNEI. V lost 5 bases to trimming and J lost 0 bases; unmatched junction nucleotides: 9. CDR3: CASSPPAGGLSGANVLTF. The CDR3 DNA is TGTGCCAGCAGTCCCCCCGCGGGGGGCCTCTCTGGGGCCAACGTCCTGACTTTC.

The CDR3 loop reads CASRLGDRLAGVCEQFF. CDR3 DNA: TGTGCAAGTCGCTTAGGAGATAGACTAGCGGGAGTCTGTGAGCAGTTCTTC. The chain combines TRBV12-2 with TRBJ2-1; TRBD2, the D gene given by the table, was not confirmed from the DNA. TRBV12-2 is termed a pseudogene. The CDR3 runs to 17 residues.

The chain uses TRBV24-1 and TRBJ1-2, with D possibly TRBD1 on 6 matching bases. The germline V gene has CDR1 KGHDR and CDR2 SFDVKD. The CDR3 consists of 13 residues. V was cut by 4 bases and J by 7 bases, with 12 bases left in between. The CDR3 sequence is CATSEGATGGYTF. In DNA form, the CDR3 reads TGTGCCACCAGTGAGGGGGCGACTGGTGGCTACACCTTC.

The chain is built from TRBV19 and TRBJ1-5, with D possibly TRBD1 on 6 matching bases. Germline lookup yields CDR1 LNHDA and CDR2 SQIVND (reference sequence). Trimming stripped 6 bases from V and 0 bases from J, with 15 bases between. This CDR3 is built from 16 residues. The CDR3 nucleotides read TGTGCCAGTAGCGTCGAACAGGGCTATAGCAATCAGCCCCAGCATTTT. Protein product: CASSVEQGYSNQPQHF.

The chain is built from TRBV9 and TRBJ2-3, with TRBD2 as a possible D gene (7 bases). Trimming took 2 bases from V and 6 from J, leaving 19 bases between them. Germline CDR1 SGDLS, CDR2 YYNGEE. The CDR3 covers 16 residues. The CDR3 spells CASSVAGGPTRDTQYF. The CDR3 DNA reads TGTGCCAGCAGCGTTGCCGGGGGGCCGACGAGGGATACGCAGTATTTT.

The chain links TRBV19 to TRBJ1-6, with a possible D match to TRBD1 (5 bases). The CDR3 loop spans 16 amino acids. Germline lookup yields CDR1 LNHDA and CDR2 SQIVND (reference sequence). V shed 3 bases and J shed 7 bases, with 16 bases lying between them. Here the CDR3 reads CASSIAGSNQNSPLHF. In DNA form, the CDR3 reads TGTGCCAGTAGTATTGCAGGGTCGAATCAAAATTCACCCCTCCACTTT.

V gene TRBV7-8 combines with J gene TRBJ2-2, with D possibly being TRBD2 (6 bases). V was shortened by 0 bases and J by 7 bases, with 12 bases between the two germline ends. CDR3 length: 15 residues. Germline CDR1 SGHVS, CDR2 FQNEAQ. The CDR3 spells CASSLARLVYGELFF. The CDR3 bases are TGTGCCAGCAGCTTAGCCCGACTAGTGTACGGGGAGCTGTTTTTT.

The CDR3 protein is CASSRATENYGYTF. The CDR3 region has the DNA TGTGCCAGCAGCCGTGCAACAGAGAACTATGGCTACACCTTC. The rearrangement uses TRBV13 and TRBJ1-2, with D unresolved. Trimming cost V 5 bases and J 2 bases, with 12 bases left between them. Germline loops: CDR1 PRHDT, CDR2 FYEKMQ (reference sequence). The CDR3 length is 14 residues.

This clone was seen a few times. The genes are TRBV4-1 and TRBJ1-6, with D perhaps TRBD1 (5 bases). The CDR3 has 16 residues. V was clipped by 1 base and J by 7 bases, with 14 bases between them. CDR1 is MGHRA and CDR2 is YSYEKL in the germline V gene. The CDR3 bases are TGCGCCAGCAGCCAAGCGCCTTCTACAGGAAATTCACCCCTCCACTTT. It codes for CASSQAPSTGNSPLHF.

The chain couples TRBV21-1 to TRBJ2-7; the table's TRBD2 call for D was not verified on the DNA. TRBV21-1 is labeled a pseudogene. CDR3 size: 14 residues. CDR3 loop: CAKTSGSSSYEQYF. CDR3 sequence (DNA): TGTGCCAAGACTAGCGGGAGCAGCTCCTACGAGCAGTACTTC.

The chain employs TRBV15 and TRBJ2-3; 7 positions match TRBD1. Germline V gene data show CDR1 as LNHNV and CDR2 as YYDKDF (reference sequence). Trimming removed 5 bases from V and 2 bases from J; junction bases left unmatched: 16. The length of the CDR3 is 18 residues. CDR3 in amino acids: CATSGRDSRLGFTDTQYF. The CDR3 DNA is TGTGCCACCAGCGGCCGGGACAGCCGCTTAGGGTTCACAGATACGCAGTATTTT. Using reference TRBV15 and TRBJ2-3 for the parts outside the CDR3, the full variable domain is DAMVIQNPRYQVTQFGKPVTLSCSQTLNHNVMYWYQQKSSQAPKLLFHYYDKDFNNEADTPDNFQSRRPNTSFCFLDIRSPGLGDTAMYLCATSGRDSRLGFTDTQYFGPGTRLTVL.

The V call is TRBV2, the J call TRBJ1-5; tentative D call: TRBD1 (5 bases). Germline CDR1 is SNHLY and CDR2 is FYNNEI. This CDR3 comprises 13 residues. With 6 bases removed from V and 7 bases from J, the gap between germline ends came to 13 bases. CDR3 region: CASSGGVRQPQHF. The CDR3 DNA sequence: TGTGCCAGCAGCGGGGGGGTCAGACAGCCCCAGCATTTT.

This clone was counted once. The chain recombines TRBV4-2 with TRBJ1-2; D is possibly TRBD1 (5 bases). The V end lost 0 bases, the J end lost 4 bases, and 12 bases lay between the germline ends. The CDR3 length is 15 residues. The V gene's germline CDR1 is LGHNA and CDR2 YNFKEQ. CDR3 protein: CASSQEGGGAYGYTF. CDR3 sequence (DNA): TGTGCCAGCAGCCAAGAGGGCGGGGGTGCCTATGGCTACACCTTC.

V gene TRBV18 combines with J gene TRBJ1-3, with TRBD1 matching 10 bases. The germline gives CDR1 KGHSH, CDR2 LQKENI. V lost 4 bases to trimming and J lost 0 bases; unmatched junction nucleotides: 6. This CDR3 is built from 17 residues. CDR3 protein: CASSLSTGGISGNTIYF. The CDR3 DNA reads as TGTGCCAGCTCACTATCGACAGGGGGCATCTCTGGAAACACCATATATTTT.

The chain links TRBV28 to TRBJ1-2, with a possible D match to TRBD1 (6 bases). The germline V gene has CDR1 MDHEN and CDR2 SYDVKM. The CDR3 is 15 residues long. V was trimmed by 6 bases and J by 4 bases, leaving 18 bases between them. Here the CDR3 reads CASRYKTGLAYGYTF. The CDR3 DNA follows: TGTGCCAGCAGATACAAAACAGGGCTGGCCTATGGCTACACCTTC.

The chain couples TRBV5-1 to TRBJ2-7; 11 bases are a match to TRBD1. V trimming: 4 bases; J trimming: 5 bases; junction bases outside the gene matches: 5. The CDR3 is 14 amino acids. The germline CDR1 and CDR2 sequences are SGHRS and YFSETQ. As DNA, the CDR3 is TGCGCCAGCAGCATGGAGGGACAGGGGGACGAGCAGTACTTC. Protein product: CASSMEGQGDEQYF.